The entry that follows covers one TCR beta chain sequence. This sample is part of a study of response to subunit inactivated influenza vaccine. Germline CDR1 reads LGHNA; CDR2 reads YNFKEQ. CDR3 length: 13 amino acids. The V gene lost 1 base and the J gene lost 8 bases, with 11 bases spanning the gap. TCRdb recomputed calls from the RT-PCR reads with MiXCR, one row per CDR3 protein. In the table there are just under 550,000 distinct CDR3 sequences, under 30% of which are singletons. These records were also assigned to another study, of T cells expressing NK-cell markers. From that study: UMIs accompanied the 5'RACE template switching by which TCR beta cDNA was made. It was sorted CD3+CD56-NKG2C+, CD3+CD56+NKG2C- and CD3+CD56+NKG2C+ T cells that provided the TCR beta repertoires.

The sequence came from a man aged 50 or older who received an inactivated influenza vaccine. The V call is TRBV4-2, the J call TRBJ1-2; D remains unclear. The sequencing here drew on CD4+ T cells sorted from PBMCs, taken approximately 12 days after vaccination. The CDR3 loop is CASSQVGIKGYTF. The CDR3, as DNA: TGTGCCAGCAGCCAAGTGGGGATTAAGGGCTACACCTTC.